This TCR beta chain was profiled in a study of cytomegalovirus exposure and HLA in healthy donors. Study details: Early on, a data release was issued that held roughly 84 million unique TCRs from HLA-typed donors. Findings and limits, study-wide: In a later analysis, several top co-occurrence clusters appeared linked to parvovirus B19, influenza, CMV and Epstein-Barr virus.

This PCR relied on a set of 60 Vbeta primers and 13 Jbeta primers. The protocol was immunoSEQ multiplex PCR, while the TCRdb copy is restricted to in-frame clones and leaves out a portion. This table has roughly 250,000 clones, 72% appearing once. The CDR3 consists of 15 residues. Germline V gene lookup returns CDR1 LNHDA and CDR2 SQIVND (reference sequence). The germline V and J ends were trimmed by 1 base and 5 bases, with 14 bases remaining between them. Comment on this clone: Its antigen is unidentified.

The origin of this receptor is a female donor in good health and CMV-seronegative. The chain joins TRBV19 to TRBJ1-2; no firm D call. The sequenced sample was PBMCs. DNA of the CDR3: TGTGCCAGTAGTATAGTCCTTGGCACGAAATATGGCTACACCTTC. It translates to CASSIVLGTKYGYTF.